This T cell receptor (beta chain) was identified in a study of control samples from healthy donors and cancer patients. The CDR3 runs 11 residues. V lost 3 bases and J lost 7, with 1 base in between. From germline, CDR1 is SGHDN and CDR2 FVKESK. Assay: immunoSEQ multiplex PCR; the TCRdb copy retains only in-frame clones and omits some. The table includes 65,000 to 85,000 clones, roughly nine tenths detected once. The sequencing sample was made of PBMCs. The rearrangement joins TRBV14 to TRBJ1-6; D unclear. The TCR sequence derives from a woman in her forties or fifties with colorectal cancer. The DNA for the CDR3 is TGTGCCAGCAGCCAGAATTCACCCCTCCACTTT. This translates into CASSQNSPLHF. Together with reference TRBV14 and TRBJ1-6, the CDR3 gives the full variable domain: EAGVTQFPSHSVIEKGQTVTLRCDPISGHDNLYWYRRVMGKEIKFLLHFVKESKQDESGMPNNRFLAERTGGTYSTLKVQPAELEDSGVYFCASSQNSPLHFGNGTRLTVT.